This T cell receptor (beta chain) was sequenced in a study of T cells expressing NK-cell markers. Study context: Sorted CD3+CD56-NKG2C+, CD3+CD56+NKG2C- and CD3+CD56+NKG2C+ T cells were the source of the TCR beta repertoires.

The CDR3 is 16 residues long. Germline assignment: CDR1 SEHNR and CDR2 FQNEAQ (reference sequence). TCRdb reprocessed the 5' RACE reads, with one entry per CDR3 protein and no DNA. The sample includes 90,000 to 130,000 distinct CDR3 sequences. The chain has TRBV7-9 and TRBJ1-4; absent DNA, TCRdb's TRBD1 call cannot be checked. The source is a woman aged 18-70 years in good health. The specimen sequenced was blood T cells: a sorted CD56 or NKG2C T cell subset, CD4+ or CD8+ T cells, or bulk PBMC T cells (not recorded which). CDR3 region: CASRAPGVVGNEKLFF.